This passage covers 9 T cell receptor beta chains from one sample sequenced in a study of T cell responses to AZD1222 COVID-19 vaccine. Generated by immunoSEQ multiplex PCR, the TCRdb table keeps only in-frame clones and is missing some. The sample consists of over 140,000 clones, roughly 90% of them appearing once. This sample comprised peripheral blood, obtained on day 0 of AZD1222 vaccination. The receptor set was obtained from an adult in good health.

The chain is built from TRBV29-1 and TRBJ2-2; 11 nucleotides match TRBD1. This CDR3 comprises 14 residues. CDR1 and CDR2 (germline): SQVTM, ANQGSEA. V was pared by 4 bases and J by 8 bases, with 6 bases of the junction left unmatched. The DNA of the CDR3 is TGCAGCGTTGGGTGGACAGGGGGCAAGGGGGAGCTGTTTTTT. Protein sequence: CSVGWTGGKGELFF.

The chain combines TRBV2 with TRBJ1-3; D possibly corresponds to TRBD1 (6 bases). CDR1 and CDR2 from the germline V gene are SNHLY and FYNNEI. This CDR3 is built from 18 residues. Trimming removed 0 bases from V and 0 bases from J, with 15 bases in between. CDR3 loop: CASSEAPGGLSSGNTIYF. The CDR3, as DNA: TGTGCCAGCAGTGAAGCGCCGGGGGGCCTGAGCTCTGGAAACACCATATATTTT.

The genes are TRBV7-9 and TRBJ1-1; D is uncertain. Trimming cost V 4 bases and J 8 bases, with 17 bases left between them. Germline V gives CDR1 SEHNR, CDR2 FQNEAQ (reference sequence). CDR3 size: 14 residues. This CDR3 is CASSSGTHDLEAFF. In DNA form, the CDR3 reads TGTGCCAGCAGCTCGGGAACCCATGATCTGGAAGCTTTCTTT.

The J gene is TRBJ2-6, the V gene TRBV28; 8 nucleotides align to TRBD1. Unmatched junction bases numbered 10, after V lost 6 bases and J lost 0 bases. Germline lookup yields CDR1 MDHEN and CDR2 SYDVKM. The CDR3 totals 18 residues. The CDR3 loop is CASSTGQGMLSGANVLTF. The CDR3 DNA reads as TGTGCCAGCAGCACCGGACAGGGAATGCTCTCTGGGGCCAACGTCCTGACTTTC.

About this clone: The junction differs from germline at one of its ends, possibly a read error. Here the CDR3 DNA reads TGTGCCAGCAGTTTAAACAGTGCCCATTCCCCCCTCCACTTT. As protein: CASSLNSAHSPLHF. This chain connects TRBV27 to TRBJ1-6; no clear D gene. The CDR3 loop spans 14 amino acids. Germline CDR1 MNHEY, CDR2 SMNVEV (reference sequence).

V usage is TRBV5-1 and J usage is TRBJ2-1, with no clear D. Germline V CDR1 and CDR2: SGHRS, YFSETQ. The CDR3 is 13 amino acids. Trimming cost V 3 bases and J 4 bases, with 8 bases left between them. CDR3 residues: CASSSETYNEQFF. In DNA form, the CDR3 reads TGCGCCAGCAGCTCTGAGACTTACAATGAGCAGTTCTTC.

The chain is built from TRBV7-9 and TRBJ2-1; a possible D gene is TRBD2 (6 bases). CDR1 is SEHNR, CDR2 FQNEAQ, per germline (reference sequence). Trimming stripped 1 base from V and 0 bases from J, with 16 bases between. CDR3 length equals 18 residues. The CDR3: CASSLGLGEASSYNEQFF. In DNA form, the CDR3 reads TGTGCCAGCAGCTTAGGACTAGGGGAGGCTAGCTCCTACAATGAGCAGTTCTTC.

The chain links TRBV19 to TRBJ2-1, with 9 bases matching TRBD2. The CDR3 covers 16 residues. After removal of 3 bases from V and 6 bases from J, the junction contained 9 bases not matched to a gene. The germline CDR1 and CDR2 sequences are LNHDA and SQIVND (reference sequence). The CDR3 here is CASSIPPAGGLNEQFF. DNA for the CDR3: TGTGCCAGTAGTATCCCCCCCGCGGGGGGGCTCAATGAGCAGTTCTTC. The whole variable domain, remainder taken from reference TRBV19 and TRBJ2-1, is DGGITQSPKYLFRKEGQNVTLSCEQNLNHDAMYWYRQDPGQGLRLIYYSQIVNDFQKGDIAEGYSVSREKKESFPLTVTSAQKNPTAFYLCASSIPPAGGLNEQFFGPGTRLTVL.

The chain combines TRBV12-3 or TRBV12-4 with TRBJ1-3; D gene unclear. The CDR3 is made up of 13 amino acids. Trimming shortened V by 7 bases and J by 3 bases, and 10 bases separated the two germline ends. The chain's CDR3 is CASTKRDGNTIYF. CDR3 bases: TGTGCCAGCACCAAGAGGGATGGAAACACCATATATTTT.